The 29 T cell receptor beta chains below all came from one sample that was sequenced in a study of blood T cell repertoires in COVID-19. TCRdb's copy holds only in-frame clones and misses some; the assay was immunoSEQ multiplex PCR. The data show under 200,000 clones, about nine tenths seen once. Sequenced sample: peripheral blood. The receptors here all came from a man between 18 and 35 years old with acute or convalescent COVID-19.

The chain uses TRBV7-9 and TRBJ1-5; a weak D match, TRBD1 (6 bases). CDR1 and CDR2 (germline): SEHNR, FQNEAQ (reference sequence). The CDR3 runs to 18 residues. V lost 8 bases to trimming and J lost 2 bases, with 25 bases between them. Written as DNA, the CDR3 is TGTGCCAGCCAATCATTTCTTGCGGGGGCCGGCGGCAATCAGCCCCAGCATTTT. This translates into CASQSFLAGAGGNQPQHF.

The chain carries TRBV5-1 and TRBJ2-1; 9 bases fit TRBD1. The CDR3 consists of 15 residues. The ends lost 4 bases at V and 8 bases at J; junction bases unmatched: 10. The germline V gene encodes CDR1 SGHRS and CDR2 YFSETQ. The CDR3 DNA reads TGCGCCAGCAGCCAGGACAGGGGAGGAGACGATGAGCAGTTCTTC. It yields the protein CASSQDRGGDDEQFF.

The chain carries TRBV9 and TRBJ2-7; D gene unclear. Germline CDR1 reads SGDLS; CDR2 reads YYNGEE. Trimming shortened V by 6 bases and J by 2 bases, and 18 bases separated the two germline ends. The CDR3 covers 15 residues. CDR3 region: CASTTGPESTYEQYF. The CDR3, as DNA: TGTGCCAGCACCACCGGCCCGGAGTCCACCTACGAGCAGTACTTC.

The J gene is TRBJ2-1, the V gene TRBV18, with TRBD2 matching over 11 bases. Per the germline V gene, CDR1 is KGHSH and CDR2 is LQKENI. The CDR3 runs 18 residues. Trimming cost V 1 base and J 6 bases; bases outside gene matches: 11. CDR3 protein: CASSPQVLAGVGPNEQFF. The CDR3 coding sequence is TGTGCCAGCTCACCACAGGTACTAGCGGGAGTCGGGCCCAATGAGCAGTTCTTC.

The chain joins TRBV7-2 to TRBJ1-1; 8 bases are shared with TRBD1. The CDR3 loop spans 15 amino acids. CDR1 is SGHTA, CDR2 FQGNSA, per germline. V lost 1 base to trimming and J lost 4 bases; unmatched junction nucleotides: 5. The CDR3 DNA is TGTGCCAGCAGCTTAGAAGGCACAGGGGGCACTGAAGCTTTCTTT. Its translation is CASSLEGTGGTEAFF.

The DNA of the CDR3 is TGTGCCAGCCGTCGAGCGGGACCGTATGGGTACGAGCAGTACTTC. Translating it yields CASRRAGPYGYEQYF. The V gene is TRBV28, the J gene TRBJ2-7; 7 nucleotides line up with TRBD2. The CDR3 extends over 15 amino acids. J was trimmed by 4 bases and V by 8 bases; bases with no gene match: 14. Germline V gives CDR1 MDHEN, CDR2 SYDVKM.

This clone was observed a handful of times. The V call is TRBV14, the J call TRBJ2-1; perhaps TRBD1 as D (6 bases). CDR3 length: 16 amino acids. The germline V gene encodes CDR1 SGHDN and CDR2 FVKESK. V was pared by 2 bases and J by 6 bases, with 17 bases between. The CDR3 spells CASSQYRDTRGNEQFF. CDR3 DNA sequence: TGTGCCAGCAGCCAATACCGGGACACCCGGGGCAATGAGCAGTTCTTC.

The CDR3 DNA reads TGCGCCAGCAGCCCTCAGGATTCCGAGCAGTACTTC. Translation: CASSPQDSEQYF. The V gene is TRBV5-1, the J gene TRBJ2-7; D is uncertain. This CDR3 comprises 12 residues. Germline V gives CDR1 SGHRS, CDR2 YFSETQ. V was pared by 4 bases and J by 6 bases, with 11 bases between.

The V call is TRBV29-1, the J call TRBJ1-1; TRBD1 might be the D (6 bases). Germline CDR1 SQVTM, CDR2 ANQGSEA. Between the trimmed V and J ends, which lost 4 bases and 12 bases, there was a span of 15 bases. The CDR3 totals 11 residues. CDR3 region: CSVGAGEATFF. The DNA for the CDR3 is TGCAGCGTTGGTGCAGGGGAAGCGACTTTCTTT.

The CDR3 DNA is TGCGCCAGCAGCTTGGAGGGACAGGCTTCTAATGAAAAACTGTTTTTT. Translation gives CASSLEGQASNEKLFF. This sequence joins TRBV5-1 and TRBJ1-4; 8 bases line up with TRBD1. Per germline, CDR1 SGHRS and CDR2 YFSETQ. The CDR3 has 16 residues. The V segment lost 0 bases and the J segment 3 bases; nucleotides outside the gene matches: 4.

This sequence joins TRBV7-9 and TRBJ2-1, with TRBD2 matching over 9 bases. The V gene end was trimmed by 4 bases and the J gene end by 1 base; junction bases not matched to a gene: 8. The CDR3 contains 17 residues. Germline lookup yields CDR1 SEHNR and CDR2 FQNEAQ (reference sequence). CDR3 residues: CASSSHRTSESYNEQFF. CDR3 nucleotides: TGTGCCAGCAGCTCTCACCGGACTAGCGAGTCCTACAATGAGCAGTTCTTC.

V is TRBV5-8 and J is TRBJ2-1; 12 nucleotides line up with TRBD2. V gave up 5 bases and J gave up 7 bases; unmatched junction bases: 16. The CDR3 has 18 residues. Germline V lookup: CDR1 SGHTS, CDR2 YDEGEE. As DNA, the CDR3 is TGTGCCAGCAGATTATGGACTAGCGGGATAATAGGGTGGAATGAGCAGTTCTTC. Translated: CASRLWTSGIIGWNEQFF.

The CDR3 loop is CSVRRALPTDTQYF. The CDR3 DNA is TGCAGCGTCCGGAGGGCCTTGCCCACAGATACGCAGTATTTT. The J gene is TRBJ2-3, the V gene TRBV29-1, with a tentative D call TRBD2 (6 bases). V was pared by 6 bases and J by 2 bases, with 15 bases between. Germline assignment: CDR1 SQVTM and CDR2 ANQGSEA. The CDR3 is made up of 14 amino acids.

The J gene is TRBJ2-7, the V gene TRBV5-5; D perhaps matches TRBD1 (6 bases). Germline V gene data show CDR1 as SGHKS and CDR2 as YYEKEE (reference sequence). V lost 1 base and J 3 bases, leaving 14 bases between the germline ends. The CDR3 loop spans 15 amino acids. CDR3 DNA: TGTGCCAGCAGCTTGCCAGGGGTCGTAAGCTACGAGCAGTACTTC. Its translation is CASSLPGVVSYEQYF.

The CDR3 DNA is TGTGCCAGCAGCTTTAGAGGTACCGGGATATTCGCCGATACGCAGTATTTT. Its translation is CASSFRGTGIFADTQYF. The chain joins TRBV11-2 to TRBJ2-3; possibly TRBD2 for D (5 bases). The CDR3 is 17 residues long. Germline CDR1 SGHAT, CDR2 FQNNGV. With 3 bases removed from V and 6 bases from J, the gap between germline ends came to 22 bases.

This CDR3 reads CASSGTTGAVETQYF. Written as DNA, the CDR3 is TGTGCCAGCAGTGGGACGACAGGGGCTGTCGAGACCCAGTACTTC. The chain links TRBV6-6 to TRBJ2-5, with 8 nucleotides matching TRBD1. The V and J ends lost 5 bases and 5 bases, in that order; junction bases with no gene match: 10. The V gene's germline CDR1 is MNHNY and CDR2 SVGAGI (reference sequence). This CDR3 is 15 amino acids long.

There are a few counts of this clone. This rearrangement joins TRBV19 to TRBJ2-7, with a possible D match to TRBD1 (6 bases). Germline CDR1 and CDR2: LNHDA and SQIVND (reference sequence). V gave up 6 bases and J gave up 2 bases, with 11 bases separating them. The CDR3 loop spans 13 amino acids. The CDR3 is CASSLGQTYEQYF. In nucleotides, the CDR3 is TGTGCCAGTAGCCTAGGACAGACCTACGAGCAGTACTTC. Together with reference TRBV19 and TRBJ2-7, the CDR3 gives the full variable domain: DGGITQSPKYLFRKEGQNVTLSCEQNLNHDAMYWYRQDPGQGLRLIYYSQIVNDFQKGDIAEGYSVSREKKESFPLTVTSAQKNPTAFYLCASSLGQTYEQYFGPGTRLTVT.

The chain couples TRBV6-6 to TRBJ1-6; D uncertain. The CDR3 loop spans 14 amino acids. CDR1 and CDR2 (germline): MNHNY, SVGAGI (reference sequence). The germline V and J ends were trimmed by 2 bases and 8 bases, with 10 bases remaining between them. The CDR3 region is CASSYGGSDSPLHF. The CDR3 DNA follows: TGTGCCAGCAGTTACGGTGGCAGTGATTCACCCCTCCACTTT.

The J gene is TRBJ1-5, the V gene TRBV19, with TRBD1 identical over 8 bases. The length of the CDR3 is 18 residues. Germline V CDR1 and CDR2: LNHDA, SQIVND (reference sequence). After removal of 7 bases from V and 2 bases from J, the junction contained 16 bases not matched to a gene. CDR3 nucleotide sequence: TGTGCCAGTACCCCGCGCGGGCAGGGGGCGTCTGGCAATCAGCCCCAGCATTTT. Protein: CASTPRGQGASGNQPQHF.

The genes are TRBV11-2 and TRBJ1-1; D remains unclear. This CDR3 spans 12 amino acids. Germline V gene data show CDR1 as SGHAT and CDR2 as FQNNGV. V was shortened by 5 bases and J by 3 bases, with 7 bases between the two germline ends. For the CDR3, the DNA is TGTGCCAGCAGCCGGGGAGACACTGAAGCTTTCTTT. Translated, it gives CASSRGDTEAFF.

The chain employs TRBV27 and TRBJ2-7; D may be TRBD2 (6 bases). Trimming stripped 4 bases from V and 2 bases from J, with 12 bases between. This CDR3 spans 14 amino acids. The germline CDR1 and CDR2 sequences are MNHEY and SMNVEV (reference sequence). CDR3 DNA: TGTGCCAGCAGTTCCCGTAGCGGAACCTACGAGCAGTACTTC. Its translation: CASSSRSGTYEQYF.

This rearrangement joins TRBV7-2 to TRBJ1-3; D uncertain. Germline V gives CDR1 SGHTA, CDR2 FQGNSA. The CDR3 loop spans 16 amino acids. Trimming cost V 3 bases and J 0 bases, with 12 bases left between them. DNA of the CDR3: TGTGCCAGCAGCTTTTCTGCCCTGAGCTCTGGAAACACCATATATTTT. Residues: CASSFSALSSGNTIYF.

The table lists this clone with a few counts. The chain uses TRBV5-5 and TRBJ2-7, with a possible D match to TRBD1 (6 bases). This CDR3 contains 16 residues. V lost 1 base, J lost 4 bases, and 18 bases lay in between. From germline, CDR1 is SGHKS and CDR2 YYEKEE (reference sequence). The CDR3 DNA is TGTGCCAGCAGCTTGCGGGACATGGGGCAAGGGTACGAGCAGTACTTC. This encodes CASSLRDMGQGYEQYF.

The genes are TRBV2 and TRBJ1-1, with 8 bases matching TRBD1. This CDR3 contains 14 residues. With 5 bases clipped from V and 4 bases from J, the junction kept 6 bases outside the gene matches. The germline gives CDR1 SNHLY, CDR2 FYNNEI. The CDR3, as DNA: TGTGCCAGCAGTTATGACAGGGGAGGCACTGAAGCTTTCTTT. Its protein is CASSYDRGGTEAFF.

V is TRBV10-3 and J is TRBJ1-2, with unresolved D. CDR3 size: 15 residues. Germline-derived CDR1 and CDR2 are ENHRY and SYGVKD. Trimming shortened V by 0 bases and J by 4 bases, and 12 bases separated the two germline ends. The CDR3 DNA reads TGTGCCATCAGTGAGTCTCGGGGAGAGTTCTATGGCTACACCTTC. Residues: CAISESRGEFYGYTF.

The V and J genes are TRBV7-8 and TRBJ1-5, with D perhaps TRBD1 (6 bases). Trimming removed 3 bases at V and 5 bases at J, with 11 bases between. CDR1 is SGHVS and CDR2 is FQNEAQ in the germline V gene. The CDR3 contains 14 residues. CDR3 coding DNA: TGTGCCAGCAGCTTTACCTCAGGGGATCAGCCCCAGCATTTT. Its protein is CASSFTSGDQPQHF.

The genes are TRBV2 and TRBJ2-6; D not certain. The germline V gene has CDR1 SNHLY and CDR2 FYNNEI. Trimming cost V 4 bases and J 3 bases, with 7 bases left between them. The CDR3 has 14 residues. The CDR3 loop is CASSAGYGANVLTF. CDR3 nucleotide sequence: TGTGCCAGCAGTGCAGGTTATGGGGCCAACGTCCTGACTTTC.

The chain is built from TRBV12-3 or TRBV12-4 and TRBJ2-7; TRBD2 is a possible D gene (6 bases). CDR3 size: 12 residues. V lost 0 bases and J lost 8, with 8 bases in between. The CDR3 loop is CASSLAAGKQYF. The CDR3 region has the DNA TGTGCCAGCAGTTTAGCTGCGGGAAAGCAGTACTTC.

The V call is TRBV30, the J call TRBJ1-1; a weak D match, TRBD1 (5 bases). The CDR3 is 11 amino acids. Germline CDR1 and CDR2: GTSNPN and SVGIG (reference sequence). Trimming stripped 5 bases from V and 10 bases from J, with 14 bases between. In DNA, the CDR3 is TGTGCCTGGTGGGGGGGGTCTTTAGCTTTCTTT. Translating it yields CAWWGGSLAFF.